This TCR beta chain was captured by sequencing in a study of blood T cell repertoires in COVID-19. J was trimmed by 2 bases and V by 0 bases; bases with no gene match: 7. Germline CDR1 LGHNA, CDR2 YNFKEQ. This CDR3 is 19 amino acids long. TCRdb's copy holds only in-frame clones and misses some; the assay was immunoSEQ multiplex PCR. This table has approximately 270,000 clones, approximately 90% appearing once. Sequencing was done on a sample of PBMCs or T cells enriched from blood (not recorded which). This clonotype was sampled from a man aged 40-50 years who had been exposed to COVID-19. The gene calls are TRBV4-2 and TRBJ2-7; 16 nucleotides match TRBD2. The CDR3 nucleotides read TGTGCCAGCAGCCAAGATTGGGGGACTAGCGGGAGGGCCGCCTACGAGCAGTACTTC. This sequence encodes CASSQDWGTSGRAAYEQYF.